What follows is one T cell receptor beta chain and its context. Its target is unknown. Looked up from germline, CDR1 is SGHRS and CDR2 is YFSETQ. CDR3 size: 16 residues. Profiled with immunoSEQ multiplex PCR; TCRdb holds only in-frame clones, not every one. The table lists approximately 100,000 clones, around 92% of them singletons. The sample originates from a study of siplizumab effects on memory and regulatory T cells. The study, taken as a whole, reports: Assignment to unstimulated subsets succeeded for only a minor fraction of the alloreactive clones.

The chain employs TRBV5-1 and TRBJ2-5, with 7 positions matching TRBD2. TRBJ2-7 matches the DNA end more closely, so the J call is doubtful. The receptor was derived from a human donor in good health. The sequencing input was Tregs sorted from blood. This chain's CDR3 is CASSLGSGLVSYEQYF. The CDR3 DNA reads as TGCGCCAGCAGCTTGGGTAGCGGACTAGTAAGCTACGAGCAGTACTTC.